These T cell receptor beta chains were read from a single sample in a study of T cells after yellow fever vaccination. TCRdb passed the 5' RACE reads through MiXCR, listing each CDR3 protein once. The repertoire holds about 630,000 distinct CDR3 sequences, with around 12% as singletons. Sequencing was performed on PBMCs, taken on the day of the yellow fever booster vaccination. The receptors shown here come from a young man who received the YFV17D yellow fever vaccine. Both conserved end residues are part of each CDR3. The order of the fields is D gene, J gene, V gene, clone size, CDR3 DNA, CDR3 protein. The D gene is left open where the match is weak. Only part of the rows carry a size: once, few, many, or a class if the clone is expanded.

d_gene: -
j_gene: TRBJ2-6
v_gene: TRBV6-2/TRBV6-3
abundance: -
CDR3nt: TGTGCCAGCAGTTCAGACAGGCTTGGGGCCAACGTCCTGACTTTC
CDR3aa: CASSSDRLGANVLTF

d_gene: TRBD2
j_gene: TRBJ2-1
v_gene: TRBV20-1
abundance: -
CDR3nt: TGCAGTTCGACTAGCGGGGCCTACAATGAGCAGTTCTTC
CDR3aa: CSSTSGAYNEQFF

d_gene: TRBD2
j_gene: TRBJ2-5
v_gene: TRBV6-1
abundance: few
CDR3nt: TGCGACCATTGGGGGAGACTAGCCCGGGGAGAGACCCAGTACTTC
CDR3aa: CDHWGRLARGETQYF

d_gene: -
j_gene: TRBJ2-1
v_gene: TRBV15
abundance: -
CDR3nt: TGTGCCACCCGGGGCAGGGTTCCGGACAATGAGCAGTTCTTC
CDR3aa: CATRGRVPDNEQFF

d_gene: -
j_gene: TRBJ2-3
v_gene: TRBV29-1
abundance: -
CDR3nt: TGCAGCGTTGCTAAGGTGGATACGCAGTATTTT
CDR3aa: CSVAKVDTQYF

d_gene: -
j_gene: TRBJ2-1
v_gene: TRBV18
abundance: many
CDR3nt: TGTGCCAGCTCTTCTACTTCCTACAATGAGCAGTTCTTC
CDR3aa: CASSSTSYNEQFF

d_gene: TRBD2
j_gene: TRBJ2-1
v_gene: TRBV28
abundance: -
CDR3nt: TGTGCCAGCACCGGGGGGGTCCCCTACAATGAGCAGTTCTTC
CDR3aa: CASTGGVPYNEQFF

d_gene: TRBD2
j_gene: TRBJ2-1
v_gene: TRBV12-3/TRBV12-4
abundance: few
CDR3nt: TGTGCCAGCAGTTTAGGACTAGCGGGAGGGGCCGGCAATGAGCAGTTCTTC
CDR3aa: CASSLGLAGGAGNEQFF

d_gene: -
j_gene: TRBJ2-3
v_gene: TRBV7-2
abundance: few
CDR3nt: TGTGCCAGCACTGAGGGTTATGCAGATACGCAGTATTTT
CDR3aa: CASTEGYADTQYF

d_gene: TRBD1
j_gene: TRBJ1-6
v_gene: TRBV18
abundance: few
CDR3nt: TGTGCCAGCTCACCCCCGACAGGGGGTTATTCACCCCTCCACTTT
CDR3aa: CASSPPTGGYSPLHF

d_gene: TRBD1
j_gene: TRBJ1-6
v_gene: TRBV3-1
abundance: -
CDR3nt: TGTGCCAGCAGCCGCCGTGGGTCCCCGGGACAGGGGTTTGAGTCACCCCTCCACTTT
CDR3aa: CASSRRGSPGQGFESPLHF

d_gene: -
j_gene: TRBJ1-1
v_gene: TRBV11-3
abundance: few
CDR3nt: TGTGCCAGCAGCCCGGGAGGCCACACTGAAGCTTTCTTT
CDR3aa: CASSPGGHTEAFF

d_gene: TRBD2
j_gene: TRBJ2-1
v_gene: TRBV20-1
abundance: -
CDR3nt: TGCAGTGCGCCCCGACTAGCGGAAAATGAGCAGTTCTTC
CDR3aa: CSAPRLAENEQFF

d_gene: -
j_gene: TRBJ2-4
v_gene: TRBV3-1
abundance: -
CDR3nt: TGTGCCAGCACCCAAAGGGGTGAAAACATTCAGTACTTC
CDR3aa: CASTQRGENIQYF

d_gene: TRBD2
j_gene: TRBJ2-3
v_gene: TRBV11-2
abundance: once
CDR3nt: TGTGCCAGCAGCTTCATTTCCGGGACTAGCGCAACTAGCACAGATACGCAGTATTTT
CDR3aa: CASSFISGTSATSTDTQYF

d_gene: -
j_gene: TRBJ2-7
v_gene: TRBV7-6
abundance: -
CDR3nt: TGTGCCAGCAGCTTAGGGGGGGTCCTTAACGAGCAGTACTTC
CDR3aa: CASSLGGVLNEQYF

d_gene: TRBD2
j_gene: TRBJ2-1
v_gene: TRBV20-1
abundance: -
CDR3nt: TGCAGTGCTCCACTAGCGGGAGCTGGCAATGAGCAGTTCTTC
CDR3aa: CSAPLAGAGNEQFF

d_gene: TRBD1
j_gene: TRBJ1-1
v_gene: TRBV7-2
abundance: -
CDR3nt: TGTGCCAGCAGCAAACAACAGGGGGTGAACACTGAAGCTTTCTTT
CDR3aa: CASSKQQGVNTEAFF

d_gene: TRBD2
j_gene: TRBJ2-3
v_gene: TRBV11-2
abundance: -
CDR3nt: TGTGCCAGCAGCTTGGACTTGCAACCGGGACTACACGCAGATACGCAGTATTTT
CDR3aa: CASSLDLQPGLHADTQYF

d_gene: -
j_gene: TRBJ2-5
v_gene: TRBV7-2
abundance: -
CDR3nt: TGTGCCAGCAGCTTAAAGGGACAACTCCAAGAGACCCAGTACTTC
CDR3aa: CASSLKGQLQETQYF

d_gene: TRBD2
j_gene: TRBJ2-3
v_gene: TRBV12-3/TRBV12-4
abundance: few
CDR3nt: TGTGCCAGCAGTTTTGGCGGGAGGGCTTCGTCAGATACGCAGTATTTT
CDR3aa: CASSFGGRASSDTQYF

d_gene: TRBD1
j_gene: TRBJ2-1
v_gene: TRBV5-5
abundance: few
CDR3nt: TGTGCCAGCAGCCGGGCGAGAGGGACAGGGGGCTCCAATGAGCAGTTCTTC
CDR3aa: CASSRARGTGGSNEQFF

d_gene: TRBD1
j_gene: TRBJ2-4
v_gene: TRBV29-1
abundance: few
CDR3nt: TGCAGCGTGTCCGGGACAGGGTGGGTTCCTGGTAAAAACATTCAGTACTTC
CDR3aa: CSVSGTGWVPGKNIQYF

d_gene: -
j_gene: TRBJ2-7
v_gene: TRBV6-5
abundance: few
CDR3nt: TGTGCCAGCAGTTACACGAGCCAGGGTTACGAGCAGTACTTC
CDR3aa: CASSYTSQGYEQYF

d_gene: -
j_gene: TRBJ2-7
v_gene: TRBV24-1
abundance: -
CDR3nt: TGTGCCACCAGTGATTTTAAGGGAGGTCTAACCTACGAGCAGTACTTC
CDR3aa: CATSDFKGGLTYEQYF

d_gene: TRBD1
j_gene: TRBJ2-2
v_gene: TRBV24-1
abundance: many
CDR3nt: TGTGCCTCCGGACAGGACCACACCGGGGAGCTGTTTTTT
CDR3aa: CASGQDHTGELFF

d_gene: -
j_gene: TRBJ1-1
v_gene: TRBV28
abundance: -
CDR3nt: TGTGCCAGCACGCGACAGCTATTGAACACTGAAGCTTTCTTT
CDR3aa: CASTRQLLNTEAFF

d_gene: TRBD1
j_gene: TRBJ2-7
v_gene: TRBV29-1
abundance: many
CDR3nt: TGCAGCGTTGAGGGACAGGCAAACTACGAGCAGTACTTC
CDR3aa: CSVEGQANYEQYF

d_gene: TRBD1
j_gene: TRBJ2-2
v_gene: TRBV5-6
abundance: -
CDR3nt: TGTGCCAGCAGCTTGGTACAGGGGCGAACGAACACCGGGGAGCTGTTTTTT
CDR3aa: CASSLVQGRTNTGELFF

d_gene: -
j_gene: TRBJ2-7
v_gene: TRBV10-3
abundance: few
CDR3nt: TGTGCCATCAGTGAGACGGATCCCTACGAGCAGTACTTC
CDR3aa: CAISETDPYEQYF

d_gene: -
j_gene: TRBJ2-7
v_gene: TRBV7-6
abundance: -
CDR3nt: TGTGCCAGCAGCTTAGGCATAGACCCCTACGAGCAGTACTTC
CDR3aa: CASSLGIDPYEQYF

d_gene: -
j_gene: TRBJ2-5
v_gene: TRBV6-1
abundance: -
CDR3nt: TGTGCCAGCAGTGAAGTCAAGAGCCAAGAGACCCAGTACTTC
CDR3aa: CASSEVKSQETQYF